This TCR beta chain was obtained from a study of T cell changes during pregnancy in multiple sclerosis. Clones were read by immunoSEQ multiplex PCR, and TCRdb kept only the in-frame ones, dropping some. Among roughly 100,000 clones listed, about 90% were seen once. V was clipped by 3 bases and J by 3 bases, with 13 bases between them. Per the germline V gene, CDR1 is SGHNT and CDR2 is YYREEE (reference sequence). The CDR3 runs to 14 residues. The TCR comes from a female donor with multiple sclerosis, enrolled in a pregnancy study. Sequenced material: peripheral blood, taken before pregnancy. The J gene is TRBJ2-7, the V gene TRBV5-4, with unresolved D. In nucleotides, the CDR3 is TGTGCCAGCAGCTCCTATGAGGTAAACTACGAGCAGTACTTC. It yields the protein CASSSYEVNYEQYF. Filled out from reference TRBV5-4 and TRBJ2-7, the complete variable domain reads ETGVTQSPTHLIKTRGQQVTLRCSSQSGHNTVSWYQQALGQGPQFIFQYYREEENGRGNFPPRFSGLQFPNYSSELNVNALELDDSALYLCASSSYEVNYEQYFGPGTRLTVT.